These T cell receptor beta chains were read from a single sample in a study of post-analysis software for immune sequencing data. In TCRdb, the PCR reads were re-called with MiXCR into one record per CDR3 protein. The data show roughly 580,000 distinct CDR3 sequences, with 44% seen just once and under 2% held by the top ten. The sample taken for sequencing was blood. All receptors derive from a girl aged 5 to 17 with multiple sclerosis. Each CDR3 is given with its conserved first and last residue. D genes are given only for firm matches. A row's size may be missing; if present it is once, few, many or a size class.

D	V	J	size	CDR3	DNA
TRBD2	TRBV20-1	TRBJ2-7	NA	CSARGTSGSSYEQYF	TGCAGTGCTAGAGGAACTAGCGGGTCCTCCTACGAGCAGTACTTC
TRBD1	TRBV29-1	TRBJ2-7	once	CSVEFRGQTYEQYF	TGTAGCGTTGAATTCAGGGGACAGACCTACGAGCAGTACTTC
NA	TRBV18	TRBJ2-1	NA	CASSVTTSEYNEQFF	TGTGCCAGCTCAGTCACTACCTCTGAATACAATGAGCAGTTCTTC
TRBD1	TRBV3-1	TRBJ2-3	NA	CASSQDPGQGNPDTQYF	TGTGCCAGCAGCCAGGACCCGGGACAGGGGAACCCAGATACGCAGTATTTT
NA	TRBV13	TRBJ2-1	few	CASSPISDYNEQFF	TGTGCCAGCAGCCCAATCTCGGATTACAATGAGCAGTTCTTC
TRBD2	TRBV7-9	TRBJ2-1	few	CASSPLAGRNEQFF	TGTGCCAGCAGCCCCTTAGCGGGGAGAAATGAGCAGTTCTTC
NA	TRBV5-1	TRBJ2-1	NA	CASSLGLTGEQFF	TGCGCCAGCAGCTTAGGACTAACGGGTGAGCAGTTCTTC
NA	TRBV12-3/TRBV12-4	TRBJ2-2	few	CASRRTGELFF	TGTGCCAGCAGGCGGACCGGGGAGCTGTTTTTT
TRBD1	TRBV28	TRBJ1-1	once	CASRDRFKTEAFF	TGTGCCAGCAGGGACAGGTTCAAGACTGAAGCTTTCTTT
TRBD2	TRBV27	TRBJ2-3	NA	CASRSTSGITDTQYF	TGTGCCAGCAGATCTACTAGCGGCATCACAGATACGCAGTATTTT
TRBD2	TRBV4-1	TRBJ2-1	NA	CASSRPGLAVEQFF	TGCGCCAGCAGCCGGCCGGGACTAGCGGTTGAGCAGTTCTTC
TRBD2	TRBV12-3/TRBV12-4	TRBJ2-7	NA	CASSLLELAGYEQYF	TGTGCCAGCAGCCTACTAGAGCTAGCGGGTTACGAGCAGTACTTC
TRBD2	TRBV25-1	TRBJ2-7	few	CASTGGGYEQYF	TGTGCCAGCACGGGAGGGGGCTACGAGCAGTACTTC
NA	TRBV4-1	TRBJ1-1	once	CASSPWTEGTEAFF	TGCGCCAGCAGCCCCTGGACAGAGGGGACTGAAGCTTTCTTT
TRBD1	TRBV29-1	TRBJ1-2	NA	CSVEGQLPDYGYTF	TGCAGCGTCGAGGGACAGCTTCCTGACTATGGCTACACCTTC
NA	TRBV29-1	TRBJ1-2	NA	CTHHREGGYTF	TGCACCCATCACAGGGAGGGTGGCTACACCTTC
TRBD1	TRBV3-1	TRBJ2-5	NA	CASSPQNRGRGETQYF	TGTGCCAGCAGCCCGCAAAACAGGGGGCGCGGAGAGACCCAGTACTTC